The entry that follows covers one T cell receptor (beta chain) sequence. Its antigen remains unidentified. CDR1 is SGHTA and CDR2 is FQGNSA in the germline V gene. Trimming pared 11 bases from V and 0 bases from J, leaving 14 bases between. The CDR3 has 13 amino acids. TRB rearrangements spanning V, D and J were amplified using mixed TRB-A/B primers. TCRdb called the multiplex PCR reads again in MiXCR, with one record for every CDR3 protein. The table has some 6,000 distinct CDR3 sequences, 25% to 35% seen once. The record originates from a study of T cell repertoires in aging, cancer and after chemotherapy. Study details: Donors were grouped into six age bands spanning 30 or younger through 70 or older. About 8.8 million TCR reads made up the full dataset. General study results and limits: Loss of evenness, beyond lost richness, contributed to age-related TCR diversity decline in cancer patients.

Amplification of TCR beta used genomic DNA extracted from peripheral blood. The chain combines TRBV7-2 with TRBJ2-7, with D perhaps matching TRBD1 (6 bases). This sequence was found in a human donor in good health. Sample: blood. The CDR3 spells CAVRQASSYEQYF. CDR3 nucleotides: TGTGCCGTCCGACAGGCCAGCTCCTACGAGCAGTACTTC.